This record concerns one TCR beta chain sequence. Its specificity is unknown. Trimming took 3 bases from V and 3 from J, leaving 13 bases between them. The CDR3 totals 15 residues. CDR1 is SGDLS and CDR2 is YYNGEE in the germline V gene. Sequencing used immunoSEQ multiplex PCR; TCRdb keeps in-frame clones, though not all of them. The table includes around 100,000 clones, about 91% detected once. This record comes from a study of siplizumab effects on memory and regulatory T cells. Study findings and constraints: Mappable alloreactive CD4+ clones averaged about 74% Treg-derived with siplizumab versus around 27% in controls. Most proliferating CD4+ or CD8+ clones, roughly 75-96%, had no naive or memory assignment. Naive T cells seemed more diverse than memory cells and seemed major alloresponse contributors.

This sequence was found in a human donor in good health. Sequencing input: CD4+ T cells sorted from blood. The rearrangement joins TRBV9 to TRBJ2-1, with a weak D call TRBD2 (6 bases). CDR3 sequence (DNA): TGTGCCAGCAGCGCCGCCGGTAGCGGCTACAATGAGCAGTTCTTC. This encodes CASSAAGSGYNEQFF. Using reference TRBV9 and TRBJ2-1 for the parts outside the CDR3, the full variable domain is DSGVTQTPKHLITATGQRVTLRCSPRSGDLSVYWYQQSLDQGLQFLIQYYNGEERAKGNILERFSAQQFPDLHSELNLSSLELGDSALYFCASSAAGSGYNEQFFGPGTRLTVL.